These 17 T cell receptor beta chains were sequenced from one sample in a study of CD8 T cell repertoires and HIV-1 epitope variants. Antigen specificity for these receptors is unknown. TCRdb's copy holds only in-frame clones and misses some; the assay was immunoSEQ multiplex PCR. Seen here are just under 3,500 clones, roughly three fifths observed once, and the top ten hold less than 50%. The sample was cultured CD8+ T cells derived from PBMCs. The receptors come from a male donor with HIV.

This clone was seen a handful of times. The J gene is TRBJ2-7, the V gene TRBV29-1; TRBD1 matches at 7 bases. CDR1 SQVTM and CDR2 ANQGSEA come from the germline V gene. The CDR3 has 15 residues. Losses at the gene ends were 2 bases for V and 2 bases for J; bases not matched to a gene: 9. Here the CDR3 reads CSVESQGDKTYEQYF. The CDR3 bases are TGCAGCGTTGAAAGTCAGGGGGATAAAACCTACGAGCAGTACTTC.

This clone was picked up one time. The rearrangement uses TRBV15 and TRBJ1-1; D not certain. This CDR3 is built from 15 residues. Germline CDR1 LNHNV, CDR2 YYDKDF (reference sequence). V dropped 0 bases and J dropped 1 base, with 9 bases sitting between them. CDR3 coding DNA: TGTGCCACCAGCAGAGAACTACCTTCGAACACTGAAGCTTTCTTT. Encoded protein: CATSRELPSNTEAFF.

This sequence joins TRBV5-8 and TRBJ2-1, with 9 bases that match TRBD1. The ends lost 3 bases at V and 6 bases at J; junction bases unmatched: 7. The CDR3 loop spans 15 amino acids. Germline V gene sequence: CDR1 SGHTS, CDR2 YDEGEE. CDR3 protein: CASSWGQGIRNEQFF. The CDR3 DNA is TGTGCCAGCAGCTGGGGACAGGGAATCCGCAATGAGCAGTTCTTC. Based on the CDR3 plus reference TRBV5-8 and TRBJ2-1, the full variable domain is EAGVTQSPTHLIKTRGQQATLRCSPISGHTSVYWYQQALGLGLQFLLWYDEGEERNRGNFPPRFSGRQFPNYSSELNVNALELEDSALYLCASSWGQGIRNEQFFGPGTRLTVL.

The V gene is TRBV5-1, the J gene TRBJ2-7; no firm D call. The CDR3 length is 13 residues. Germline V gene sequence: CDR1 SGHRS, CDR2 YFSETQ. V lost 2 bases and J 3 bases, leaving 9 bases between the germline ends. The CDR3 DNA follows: TGCGCCAGCAGCTTCCCTCCCGACTACGAGCAGTACTTC. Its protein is CASSFPPDYEQYF.

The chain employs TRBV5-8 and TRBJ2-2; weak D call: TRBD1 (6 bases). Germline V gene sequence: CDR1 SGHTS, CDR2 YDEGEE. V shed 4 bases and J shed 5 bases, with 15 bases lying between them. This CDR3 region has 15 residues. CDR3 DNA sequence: TGTGCCAGCAGCCAAATCAGGGGCCGTACCGGGGAGCTGTTTTTT. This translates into CASSQIRGRTGELFF.

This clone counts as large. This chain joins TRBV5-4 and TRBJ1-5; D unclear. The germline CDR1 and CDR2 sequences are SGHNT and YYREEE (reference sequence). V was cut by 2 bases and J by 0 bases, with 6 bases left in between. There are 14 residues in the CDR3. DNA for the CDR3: TGTGCCAGCAGCTTTTCGGGTAGCAATCAGCCCCAGCATTTT. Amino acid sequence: CASSFSGSNQPQHF. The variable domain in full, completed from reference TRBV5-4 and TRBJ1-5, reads ETGVTQSPTHLIKTRGQQVTLRCSSQSGHNTVSWYQQALGQGPQFIFQYYREEENGRGNFPPRFSGLQFPNYSSELNVNALELDDSALYLCASSFSGSNQPQHFGDGTRLSIL.

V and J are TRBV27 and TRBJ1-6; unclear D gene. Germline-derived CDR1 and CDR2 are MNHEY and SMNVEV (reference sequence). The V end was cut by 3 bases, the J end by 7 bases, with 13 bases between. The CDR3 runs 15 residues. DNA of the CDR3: TGTGCCAGCAGTTTCAGCCAGGATTTGAATTCACCCCTCCACTTT. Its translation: CASSFSQDLNSPLHF.

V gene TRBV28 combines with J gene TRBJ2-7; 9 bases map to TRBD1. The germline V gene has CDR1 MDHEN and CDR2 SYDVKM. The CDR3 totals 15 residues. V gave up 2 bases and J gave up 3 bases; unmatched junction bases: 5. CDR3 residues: CASSLRTGADYEQYF. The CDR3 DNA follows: TGTGCCAGCAGTTTAAGGACAGGGGCGGACTACGAGCAGTACTTC.

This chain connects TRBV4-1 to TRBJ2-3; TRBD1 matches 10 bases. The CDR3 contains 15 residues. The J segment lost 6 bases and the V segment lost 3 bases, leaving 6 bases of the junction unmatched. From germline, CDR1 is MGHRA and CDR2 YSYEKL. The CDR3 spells CASSQGQGSSDTQYF. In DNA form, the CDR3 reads TGCGCCAGCAGCCAGGGACAGGGGAGCAGCGATACGCAGTATTTT.

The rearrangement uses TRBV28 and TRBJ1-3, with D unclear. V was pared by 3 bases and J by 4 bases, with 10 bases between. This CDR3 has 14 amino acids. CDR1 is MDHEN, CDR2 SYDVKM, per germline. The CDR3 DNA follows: TGTGCCAGCAGTTTCCGGTGGGCAGGAAACACCATATATTTT. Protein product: CASSFRWAGNTIYF.

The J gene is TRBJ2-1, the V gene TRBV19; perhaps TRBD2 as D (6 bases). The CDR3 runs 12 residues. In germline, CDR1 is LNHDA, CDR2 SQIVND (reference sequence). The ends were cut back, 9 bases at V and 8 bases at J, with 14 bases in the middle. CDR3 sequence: CASGRGLDEQFF. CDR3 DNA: TGTGCCAGCGGCCGGGGGTTAGATGAGCAGTTCTTC.

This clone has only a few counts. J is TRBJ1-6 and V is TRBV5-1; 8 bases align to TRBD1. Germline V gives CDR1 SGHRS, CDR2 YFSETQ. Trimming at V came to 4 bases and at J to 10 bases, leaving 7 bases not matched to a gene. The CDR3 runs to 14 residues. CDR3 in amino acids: CASSQDREGSPLHF. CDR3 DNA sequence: TGCGCCAGCAGCCAGGACAGGGAAGGCTCACCCCTCCACTTT.

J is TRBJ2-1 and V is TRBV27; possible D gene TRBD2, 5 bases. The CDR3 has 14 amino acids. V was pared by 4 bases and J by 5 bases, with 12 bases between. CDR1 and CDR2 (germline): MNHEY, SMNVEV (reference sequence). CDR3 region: CASSYFAGDNEQFF. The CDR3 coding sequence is TGTGCCAGCAGTTATTTTGCGGGCGACAATGAGCAGTTCTTC.

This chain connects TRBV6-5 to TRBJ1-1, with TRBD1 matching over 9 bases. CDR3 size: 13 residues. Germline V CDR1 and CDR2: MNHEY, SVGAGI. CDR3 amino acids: CTVRDRVNTEAFF. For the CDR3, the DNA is TGTACCGTCCGGGACAGGGTGAACACTGAAGCTTTCTTT.

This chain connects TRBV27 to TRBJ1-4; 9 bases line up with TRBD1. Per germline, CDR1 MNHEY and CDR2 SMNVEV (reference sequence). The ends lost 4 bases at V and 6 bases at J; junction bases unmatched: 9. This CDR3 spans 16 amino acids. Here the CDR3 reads CASSSLVGTGYEKLFF. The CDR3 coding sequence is TGTGCCAGCAGTTCTCTGGTCGGGACAGGGTATGAAAAACTGTTTTTT.

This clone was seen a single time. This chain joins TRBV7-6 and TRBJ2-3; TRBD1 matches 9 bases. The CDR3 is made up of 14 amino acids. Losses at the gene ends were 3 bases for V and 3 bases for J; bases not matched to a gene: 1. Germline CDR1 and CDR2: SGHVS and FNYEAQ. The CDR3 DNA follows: TGTGCCAGCAGCTTGGGACAGGGAACAGATACGCAGTATTTT. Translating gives CASSLGQGTDTQYF.

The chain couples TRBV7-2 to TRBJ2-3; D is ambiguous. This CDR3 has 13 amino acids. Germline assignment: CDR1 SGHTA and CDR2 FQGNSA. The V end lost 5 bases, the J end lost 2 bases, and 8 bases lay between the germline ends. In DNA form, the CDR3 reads TGTGCCAGCAGCCCCTTCGACACAGATACGCAGTATTTT. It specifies CASSPFDTDTQYF.